The 9 T cell receptor beta chains reported below all come from one sample, sequenced in a study of T cell responses to AZD1222 COVID-19 vaccine. Data came from immunoSEQ multiplex PCR; TCRdb stores just in-frame clones and leaves some out. The table lists roughly 92,000 clones, approximately 91% of them singletons. The starting material was peripheral blood, obtained 28 days after the second AZD1222 dose. All receptors come from an adult who received the AZD1222 COVID-19 vaccine.

The chain combines TRBV5-1 with TRBJ2-3; 8 bases map to TRBD2. Germline values: CDR1 SGHRS, CDR2 YFSETQ. The trim removed 1 base at V and 0 bases at J, leaving 4 bases unmatched. The CDR3 is made up of 16 amino acids. In DNA form, the CDR3 reads TGCGCCAGCAGCTTGACGGGGACTAGAAGCACAGATACGCAGTATTTT. Translation gives CASSLTGTRSTDTQYF.

This clone occurred once. The chain has TRBV3-1 (or the pseudogene TRBV3-2) and TRBJ1-6; D uncertain. This CDR3 is 15 amino acids long. V was shortened by 4 bases and J by 6 bases, with 13 bases between the two germline ends. From germline, CDR1 is LGHDT and CDR2 YNNKEL (reference sequence). CDR3 loop: CASSPTQAPNSPLHF. The CDR3 bases are TGTGCCAGCAGCCCAACCCAAGCACCTAATTCACCCCTCCACTTT.

The V call is TRBV5-1, the J call TRBJ1-4, with D hard to call. Trimming took off 3 bases at V and 3 bases at J, with 15 bases between the two ends. The CDR3 runs 16 residues. Per the germline V gene, CDR1 is SGHRS and CDR2 is YFSETQ. In DNA form, the CDR3 reads TGCGCCAGCAGCTCCCTACCTATAGAGCCTAATGAAAAACTGTTTTTT. It specifies CASSSLPIEPNEKLFF.

The rearrangement links TRBV6-1 to TRBJ2-7; the match to TRBD1 covers 8 bases. In germline, CDR1 is MNHNS, CDR2 SASEGT. This CDR3 has 14 amino acids. Trimming at V came to 3 bases and at J to 4 bases, leaving 5 bases not matched to a gene. The CDR3 sequence is CASSDARGLYEQYF. The CDR3 bases are TGTGCCAGCAGTGATGCCAGGGGGCTGTACGAGCAGTACTTC.

J is TRBJ1-4 and V is TRBV4-1; no firm D call. The V end lost 1 base, the J end lost 8 bases, and 23 bases lay between the germline ends. This CDR3 is 18 amino acids long. Germline CDR1 and CDR2: MGHRA and YSYEKL. The CDR3 DNA sequence: TGCGCCAGCAGCCAAGCCGACATTAGAGACCCCTGGGAGGAAAAACTGTTTTTT. Translated, it gives CASSQADIRDPWEEKLFF.

The chain carries TRBV5-4 and TRBJ2-3, with a weak D call TRBD1 (5 bases). V dropped 1 base and J dropped 2 bases, with 8 bases sitting between them. Germline V gene data show CDR1 as SGHNT and CDR2 as YYREEE (reference sequence). This CDR3 has 14 residues. CDR3 DNA: TGTGCCAGCAGCTTGACAGGACCCACAGATACGCAGTATTTT. It codes for CASSLTGPTDTQYF.

The V and J genes are TRBV21-1 and TRBJ1-1; the table's D call, TRBD1, was not checked against the DNA. TRBV21-1 is noted as a pseudogene. The CDR3 runs 17 residues. The CDR3 loop is CASSRRNSTGGNTEAFF. The CDR3, as DNA: TGTGCCAGCAGCCGACGTAACAGTACAGGGGGAAACACTGAAGCTTTCTTT.

The genes are TRBV2 and TRBJ1-3; D is ambiguous. Trimming left V 6 bases short and J 2 bases short, with 8 bases between. Germline CDR1 is SNHLY and CDR2 is FYNNEI. CDR3 length equals 13 residues. The CDR3: CASRKGTGNTIYF. CDR3 bases: TGTGCCAGCAGAAAAGGCACTGGAAACACCATATATTTT. Based on the CDR3 plus reference TRBV2 and TRBJ1-3, the full variable domain is EPEVTQTPSHQVTQMGQEVILRCVPISNHLYFYWYRQILGQKVEFLVSFYNNEISEKSEIFDDQFSVERPDGSNFTLKIRSTKLEDSAMYFCASRKGTGNTIYFGEGSWLTVV.

V and J are TRBV7-2 and TRBJ1-5; 7 nucleotides match TRBD1. With V trimmed by 5 bases and J by 4 bases, 2 bases remained unmatched. Per germline, CDR1 SGHTA and CDR2 FQGNSA. The length of the CDR3 is 13 residues. The CDR3 nucleotides are TGTGCCAGCAGCCGGGACAGTAATCAGCCCCAGCATTTT. Amino acid sequence: CASSRDSNQPQHF.